A selection of T cell receptor beta chains follows, all from one sample in a study of blood T cell repertoires in COVID-19. Profiling relied on immunoSEQ multiplex PCR, and the TCRdb table lists in-frame clones only, not all of them. The repertoire holds 100,000 to 120,000 clones, with approximately 80% as singletons. The sample taken for sequencing was peripheral blood. The receptors shown here come from a woman in her seventies with acute or convalescent COVID-19. The CDR3 runs from the conserved cysteine through the conserved F or W. D genes are given only for firm matches. Clone size is stated in some rows and not others, as once, few, many or a class when expanded.

TRBJ2-7	TRBV7-9	TRBD1	-	TGTGCCAGCAGCTCTACCGGGACAGGGGGATACGAGCAGTACTTC	CASSSTGTGGYEQYF
TRBJ2-3	TRBV29-1	TRBD1	-	TGCAGCGTCGGGACAGGGGTTCGGGTAGATACGCAGTATTTT	CSVGTGVRVDTQYF
TRBJ1-2	TRBV9	-	-	TGTGCCAGCAGCGCAGACGGACAGCCCAACTATGGCTACACCTTC	CASSADGQPNYGYTF
TRBJ1-1	TRBV29-1	-	-	TGCAGCGTTGAGGTTAGAGCAACAGGAAACACTGAAGCTTTCTTT	CSVEVRATGNTEAFF
TRBJ1-1	TRBV3-1/TRBV3-2	-	-	TGTGCCAGCAGCCGCTCCACGGGGTTGACTGAAGCTTTCTTT	CASSRSTGLTEAFF
TRBJ1-6	TRBV7-8	TRBD1	once	TGTGCCAGCAGCACGGGACAGGGGGAATCACCCCTCCACTTT	CASSTGQGESPLHF
TRBJ2-3	TRBV7-6	-	-	TGTGCCAGCAGCTTTTCGCGGGTAACTAGCACAGATACGCAGTATTTT	CASSFSRVTSTDTQYF
TRBJ1-1	TRBV6-5	-	-	TGTGCCAGCAGGCTCGAAGCGACAGTGAACACTGAAGCTTTCTTT	CASRLEATVNTEAFF
TRBJ2-5	TRBV6-5	TRBD1	few	TGTGCCAGCAGAGACAGGGGAGGTCGAGAGACCCAGTACTTC	CASRDRGGRETQYF
TRBJ2-1	TRBV10-3	-	-	TGTGCCATCAGGGAGCGGTTTGACAATGAGCAGTTCTTC	CAIRERFDNEQFF
TRBJ2-7	TRBV6-6	TRBD2	-	TGTGCCAGCAGCCCGGGACTAGATGCACTACGGGGGCAGTACTTC	CASSPGLDALRGQYF
TRBJ1-1	TRBV10-3	TRBD1	few	TGTGCCACCGTCGAGGACAGGGGGCCACTTTGGACTGAAGCTTTCTTT	CATVEDRGPLWTEAFF
TRBJ1-4	TRBV5-5	TRBD1	-	TGTGCCAGCAGCACAGGGGGAACTAATGAAAAACTGTTTTTT	CASSTGGTNEKLFF
TRBJ2-1	TRBV5-1	-	-	TGCGCCAGCAGCTTGGACCAGCGTAGGCAGTTCTTC	CASSLDQRRQFF
TRBJ1-1	TRBV5-5	-	-	TGTGCCAGCAGCTTGACCGGGGTGATGAACACTGAAGCTTTCTTT	CASSLTGVMNTEAFF
TRBJ2-1	TRBV7-9	TRBD2	-	TGTGCCAGCAGCCCCGGGCGGGAGGGCCCAAATGAGCAGTTCTTC	CASSPGREGPNEQFF
TRBJ2-7	TRBV5-6	TRBD1	-	TGTGCCAGCAGCTTGGGACTCGGGACAGGCGAGCAGTACTTC	CASSLGLGTGEQYF
TRBJ1-5	TRBV4-1	TRBD1	-	TGCGCCAGCAGCCGACCTGACAGGGGGGACAATCAGCCCCAGCATTTT	CASSRPDRGDNQPQHF
TRBJ2-3	TRBV30	-	-	TGTGCCGGAGACTCCACCAACACAGATACGCAGTATTTT	CAGDSTNTDTQYF
TRBJ2-7	TRBV7-9	-	-	TGTGCCAGCAGCTTTCTAGGTAGCAAAGACGAGCAGTACTTC	CASSFLGSKDEQYF
TRBJ1-5	TRBV19	-	few	TGTGCCAGTAGTACTGCGACTGTGGGCAATCAGCCCCAGCATTTT	CASSTATVGNQPQHF
TRBJ1-1	TRBV19	TRBD1	-	TGTGCCAGTCAGACAGGGGTGGAGACTGAAGCTTTCTTT	CASQTGVETEAFF
TRBJ1-1	TRBV7-2	TRBD1	once	TGTGCCAGCCAGGGACAGCTGAACACTGAAGCTTTCTTT	CASQGQLNTEAFF
TRBJ1-2	TRBV15	TRBD1	-	TGTGCCACCAGCAGAGATCAGGTACAGGGGAGCGGCTACACCTTC	CATSRDQVQGSGYTF
TRBJ2-3	TRBV18	TRBD1	-	TGTGCCAGCTCACCACGGACAGGGGATACGCAGTATTTT	CASSPRTGDTQYF
TRBJ2-3	TRBV28	TRBD2	-	TGTGCCAGCAGTTCGGGACTAGCGGGAATAAGAGATACGCAGTATTTT	CASSSGLAGIRDTQYF
TRBJ2-1	TRBV13	TRBD1	once	TGTGCCAGCAGCTCAAACAGGGGGATTGAGCAGTTCTTC	CASSSNRGIEQFF
TRBJ2-5	TRBV23-1	TRBD2	-	TGCGCCAGCAGTCAGGCCGGGACTACACCTGAGACCCAGTACTTC	CASSQAGTTPETQYF
TRBJ2-7	TRBV24-1	-	-	TGTGCCACCACCCGGGTCTGCGGGCAGTACTTC	CATTRVCGQYF
TRBJ2-5	TRBV28	TRBD2	-	TGTGCCAGCAGTTTTACCCCGTTTAGCGGGAGTGGGCAAGAGACCCAGTACTTC	CASSFTPFSGSGQETQYF
TRBJ2-5	TRBV29-1	TRBD2	-	TGCAGCGTTGGGGCTAGCGGCCAAGAGACCCAGTACTTC	CSVGASGQETQYF
TRBJ1-1	TRBV3-1/TRBV3-2	-	-	TGTGCCAGCAGCCAAGTAGGACAGAACACTGAAGCTTTCTTT	CASSQVGQNTEAFF
TRBJ1-1	TRBV7-9	TRBD1	-	TGTGCCAGCAGCTTAGCGCTGGGGACAGGGACCCAGAACACTGAAGCTTTCTTT	CASSLALGTGTQNTEAFF
TRBJ1-5	TRBV6-2/TRBV6-3	TRBD1	-	TGTGCCAGCAGTCCCTTCCATGGGACAGGGCGGTACCGGCCCCAGCATTTT	CASSPFHGTGRYRPQHF
TRBJ2-7	TRBV6-5	-	-	TGTGCCAGCAGTTACTCGACAGGTGGTCACGAGCAGTACTTC	CASSYSTGGHEQYF
TRBJ2-4	TRBV21-1	-	once	TGTGCCAGCAGCAACGGCAGGGGGATACTGATAGCCAAAAACATTCAGTACTTC	CASSNGRGILIAKNIQYF
TRBJ2-1	TRBV28	-	-	TGTGCCAGCGGCCGGGACTACAATGAGCAGTTCTTC	CASGRDYNEQFF
TRBJ1-1	TRBV5-8	-	-	TGTGCCAGCAGCTTGAATGGCGGGAACACTGAAGCTTTCTTT	CASSLNGGNTEAFF
TRBJ1-2	TRBV5-4	TRBD1	-	TGTGCCAGCAGTCCGGACAGGGGCTATGGCTACACCTTC	CASSPDRGYGYTF
TRBJ2-3	TRBV27	TRBD2	-	TGTGCCAGCAGTTTAATAGCGGGGGCTAGCACAGATACGCAGTATTTT	CASSLIAGASTDTQYF
TRBJ1-1	TRBV7-2	-	-	TGTGCCAGCAGCTTGGCCTCCGGGACAACGGGAGCTTTCTTT	CASSLASGTTGAFF
TRBJ1-1	TRBV6-5	-	-	TGTGCCAGCAGTAAACAGGGTAGAACTGAAGCTTTCTTT	CASSKQGRTEAFF
TRBJ2-3	TRBV27	TRBD2	-	TGTGCCAGCAGCCGGACTAGCGGACGCACAGATACGCAGTATTTT	CASSRTSGRTDTQYF